This entry describes one T cell receptor (beta chain). The CDR3 sequence is 12 residues long. V lost 6 bases and J lost 8, with 13 bases in between. Sequencing of TCR beta was undertaken in CD8+ and CD4+ T cells derived from blood. Isolation of CD8+ and CD4+ T cells was performed negatively, whereas enrichment of TEMRA cells was done by FACS. These data come from a study of CD8 T cells in Susac syndrome. When the RNA was reverse transcribed, random hexamers were used with an input of roughly 0.5 to 1 ug. Via MiXCR, TCRdb re-called the immunoSEQ multiplex PCR reads, giving one row per CDR3 protein. The sample records some 170,000 distinct CDR3 sequences, around 93% being singletons.

The chain carries TRBV12-3 or TRBV12-4 and TRBJ1-2; D unclear. This sequence was found in a human donor in good health. The sample was CD4+ T cells from PBMCs. As DNA, the CDR3 is TGTGCCAGCAGGTTTCTCGACTGGGGCTACACCTTC. This sequence encodes CASRFLDWGYTF.